The 16 T cell receptor beta chains given below trace back to one sample, sequenced in a study of blood T cell repertoires in COVID-19. TCRdb's table, derived via immunoSEQ multiplex PCR, lists solely in-frame clones and lacks some. The sample carries about 250,000 clones, around 90% recorded once. Sequencing was done on a sample of peripheral blood. These TCRs come from a young woman with acute or convalescent COVID-19.

The rearrangement uses TRBV30 and TRBJ1-5, with TRBD1 as a possible D gene (5 bases). V lost 2 bases and J 0 bases, leaving 11 bases between the germline ends. The CDR3 spans 15 residues. Germline V gene lookup returns CDR1 GTSNPN and CDR2 SVGIG (reference sequence). The CDR3 nucleotides are TGTGCCTGGAGTAGGGGCAGTAATAGCAATCAGCCCCAGCATTTT. This gives the protein CAWSRGSNSNQPQHF.

The chain uses TRBV7-3 and TRBJ1-1, with D hard to call. The CDR3 is 13 amino acids. Trimming pared 4 bases from V and 4 bases from J, leaving 10 bases between. Per germline, CDR1 SGHTA and CDR2 FQGTGA. CDR3 DNA sequence: TGTGCCAGCAGCTCCCCTCCGAGCACTGAAGCTTTCTTT. Encoded protein: CASSSPPSTEAFF.

V gene TRBV7-8 combines with J gene TRBJ1-6; D is unclear. CDR3 size: 15 residues. Germline values: CDR1 SGHVS, CDR2 FQNEAQ. V shed 2 bases and J shed 7 bases, with 12 bases lying between them. The CDR3 region is CASSLPRRRNSPLHF. The CDR3 DNA follows: TGTGCCAGCAGCTTACCGCGGAGAAGGAATTCACCCCTCCACTTT.

DNA for the CDR3: TGTGCCAGCAGCGTAGCTCCGGTTAATAATGAAAAACTGTTTTTT. It translates to CASSVAPVNNEKLFF. The chain carries TRBV9 and TRBJ1-4, with D unclear. The CDR3 loop spans 15 amino acids. Trimming cost V 0 bases and J 4 bases, with 10 bases left between them. Germline loops: CDR1 SGDLS, CDR2 YYNGEE.

CDR3 sequence reads: CASSRDRGPKGETQYF. The CDR3 DNA is TGTGCCAGCAGCCGGGACAGGGGGCCGAAGGGTGAGACCCAGTACTTC. V usage is TRBV25-1 and J usage is TRBJ2-5, with 12 bases lining up with TRBD1. V lost 6 bases to trimming and J lost 5 bases; unmatched junction nucleotides: 10. Germline V CDR1 and CDR2: MGHDK, SYGVNS. This CDR3 contains 16 residues. The variable domain in full, completed from reference TRBV25-1 and TRBJ2-5, reads EADIYQTPRYLVIGTGKKITLECSQTMGHDKMYWYQQDPGMELHLIHYSYGVNSTEKGDLSSESTVSRIRTEHFPLTLESARPSHTSQYLCASSRDRGPKGETQYFGPGTRLLVL.

V usage is TRBV19 and J usage is TRBJ2-7; D perhaps matches TRBD2 (6 bases). Trimming left V 3 bases short and J 0 bases short, with 12 bases between. The CDR3 covers 15 residues. CDR1 and CDR2 from the germline V gene are LNHDA and SQIVND (reference sequence). DNA for the CDR3: TGTGCCAGTAGTATTAGCACTAGCATCTCCTACGAGCAGTACTTC. The encoded protein is CASSISTSISYEQYF.

CDR3 sequence: CASSLSGATGELFF. CDR3 DNA sequence: TGTGCCAGCAGTTTATCGGGAGCCACCGGGGAGCTGTTTTTT. The chain is built from TRBV27 and TRBJ2-2; D is perhaps TRBD2 (5 bases). CDR3 length equals 14 residues. Germline assignment: CDR1 MNHEY and CDR2 SMNVEV (reference sequence). Between the trimmed V and J ends, which lost 0 bases and 4 bases, there was a span of 6 bases.

This rearrangement joins TRBV18 to TRBJ1-2, with TRBD1 matching 7 bases. The CDR3 covers 14 residues. V lost 3 bases, J lost 3 bases, and 4 bases stayed unmatched. Germline V gives CDR1 KGHSH, CDR2 LQKENI. DNA of the CDR3: TGTGCCAGCTCACCTAGGGGGCCCGACTATGGCTACACCTTC. Protein: CASSPRGPDYGYTF.

This clone has just a few counts. This chain links TRBV6-1 with TRBJ1-4; tentatively, D is TRBD1 (5 bases). This CDR3 contains 17 residues. Germline V CDR1 and CDR2: MNHNS, SASEGT. Trimming pared 3 bases from V and 1 base from J, leaving 15 bases between. CDR3 nucleotides: TGTGCCAGCAGTGACACAACGGGGGGGAGAACTAATGAAAAACTGTTTTTT. This sequence encodes CASSDTTGGRTNEKLFF.

The chain employs TRBV6-2 or TRBV6-3 and TRBJ2-1, with 9 bases fitting TRBD1. The junction had 1 base not matched to a gene; V was cut back by 0 bases and J by 7 bases. CDR3 length: 14 residues. Looked up from germline, CDR1 is MNHEY and CDR2 is SVGEGT. The chain's CDR3 is CASSYSGTGNEQFF. CDR3 coding DNA: TGTGCCAGCAGTTACTCCGGGACAGGGAATGAGCAGTTCTTC.

A few counts support this clone. The chain has TRBV5-1 and TRBJ2-1; 13 bases are shared with TRBD2. Germline V CDR1 and CDR2: SGHRS, YFSETQ. The V gene end was trimmed by 7 bases and the J gene end by 9 bases; junction bases not matched to a gene: 7. This CDR3 has 14 residues. The CDR3 here is CASQLAGGRGEQFF. In DNA, the CDR3 is TGCGCCAGCCAACTAGCGGGAGGGAGGGGTGAGCAGTTCTTC.

The DNA of the CDR3 is TGTGCCAGCAGCTTTAGTCGAGAGACCCAGTACTTC. Its protein is CASSFSRETQYF. The chain is built from TRBV5-8 and TRBJ2-5; D gene unclear. The CDR3 covers 12 residues. Germline CDR1 SGHTS, CDR2 YDEGEE. V was clipped by 2 bases and J by 4 bases, with 6 bases between them.

The chain couples TRBV9 to TRBJ2-2; no firm D call. V was clipped by 0 bases and J by 4 bases, with 7 bases between them. The CDR3 is 14 residues long. The V gene's germline CDR1 is SGDLS and CDR2 YYNGEE. CDR3 residues: CASSVVASTGELFF. The CDR3 region has the DNA TGTGCCAGCAGCGTAGTGGCCTCCACCGGGGAGCTGTTTTTT.

To note about this clone: The same CDR3 is also encoded by other DNA sequences in this sample. The chain carries TRBV5-1 and TRBJ1-2, with 10 bases fitting TRBD1. This CDR3 contains 16 residues. V lost 1 base and J lost 0; bases outside the gene matches: 3. Germline V lookup: CDR1 SGHRS, CDR2 YFSETQ. The CDR3 region is CASSLTGTGANYGYTF. Here the CDR3 DNA reads TGCGCCAGCAGCTTGACCGGGACAGGGGCTAACTATGGCTACACCTTC.

CDR3 sequence: CARAWRTSGSEQYF. The CDR3 coding sequence is TGTGCCAGAGCTTGGCGGACTAGCGGGAGCGAGCAGTACTTC. This sequence joins TRBV19 and TRBJ2-7, with TRBD2 identical over 13 bases. The CDR3 covers 14 residues. V was clipped by 9 bases and J by 6 bases; unmatched bases: 8. Germline CDR1 reads LNHDA; CDR2 reads SQIVND (reference sequence).

The chain joins TRBV7-8 to TRBJ2-3, with 9 nucleotides matching TRBD1. Germline V lookup: CDR1 SGHVS, CDR2 FQNEAQ. This CDR3 comprises 15 residues. After removal of 1 base from V and 3 bases from J, the junction contained 2 bases not matched to a gene. CDR3 nucleotide sequence: TGTGCCAGCAGCTTAGACAGGGGGCGAACAGATACGCAGTATTTT. Its protein product is CASSLDRGRTDTQYF.